Listed below are T cell receptor beta chains from one sample, sequenced in a study of blood T cells in healthy people across ages. TCRdb itself ran the 5' RACE reads through MiXCR, one entry per CDR3 protein. Altogether 1.5 million to 2 million distinct CDR3 sequences are present, roughly 30% being singletons, with the ten largest covering about 10%. Source material: blood. All receptors come from a woman aged 30 to 39 in good health. CDR3s include the opening cysteine and the closing phenylalanine or tryptophan. The D gene is left open where the match is weak. Expanded clones are given a class, and other clones once, few, many or no size at all.

V gene	D gene	J gene	clone size	CDR3 DNA	CDR3 protein
TRBV5-1	.	TRBJ1-2	few	TGCGCCAGCAGCCTCGACGGGACCTTCTATGGCTACACCTTC	CASSLDGTFYGYTF
TRBV4-1	.	TRBJ1-1	.	TGCGCCAGCAGCCAACCCTCAAGGAACACTGAAGCTTTCTTT	CASSQPSRNTEAFF
TRBV4-1	.	TRBJ1-5	few	TGCGCCAGCAGCCATATCTTCGACTATAGCAATCAGCCCCAGCATTTT	CASSHIFDYSNQPQHF
TRBV20-1	.	TRBJ2-7	many	TGCAGTGCGAGGCTACAGAGCTCCTACGAGCAGTACTTC	CSARLQSSYEQYF
TRBV4-1	.	TRBJ2-2	few	TGCGCCAGCAGCCCCTCGTGGCACACCGGGGAGCTGTTTTTT	CASSPSWHTGELFF
TRBV5-1	TRBD2	TRBJ2-3	many	TGCGCCAGCAGCTTGGTGGGACTAGGGACTAGCACAGATACGCAGTATTTT	CASSLVGLGTSTDTQYF
TRBV7-6	TRBD2	TRBJ2-7	.	TGTGCCAGCAGCTTGAGATCGACTAGCGGGAGGAGCTCCTACGAGCAGTACTTC	CASSLRSTSGRSSYEQYF
TRBV12-3/TRBV12-4	.	TRBJ1-2	many	TGTGCCAGCACCATGTCCGGCGGCATCTATGGCTACACCTTC	CASTMSGGIYGYTF
TRBV4-1	.	TRBJ2-7	many	TGCGCCAGCAGCCAAGGGCTTCGGGGCTACGAGCAGTACTTC	CASSQGLRGYEQYF
TRBV20-1	.	TRBJ1-4	.	TGCAGCAGCGGCAGGTGTCACTCAACTAATGAAAAACTGTTTTTT	CSSGRCHSTNEKLFF
TRBV7-3	.	TRBJ2-1	few	TGTGCCAGCAGCTTAAAGATCTACAATGAGCAGTTCTTC	CASSLKIYNEQFF
TRBV7-2	TRBD2	TRBJ2-7	.	TGTGCCAGCAGCTTAGGGAGTAGCGGGGGGCCGAACTACGAGCAGTACTTC	CASSLGSSGGPNYEQYF
TRBV7-8	TRBD2	TRBJ2-3	.	TGTGCCAGCAGCCCCGACCTAGCGGGAGTAATAGATACGCAGTATTTT	CASSPDLAGVIDTQYF
TRBV9	TRBD2	TRBJ2-7	once	TGTGCCAGCAGCTTGGGGGTAGCGGGAGGTAGGGAGCAGTACTTC	CASSLGVAGGREQYF
TRBV27	.	TRBJ2-3	.	TGTGCCAGCAGTTCATTAGGACCTGGGGATACGCAGTATTTT	CASSSLGPGDTQYF
TRBV27	.	TRBJ1-5	.	TGTGCCAGCAGTTTGGTGGGCGTCAATCAGCCCCAGCATTTT	CASSLVGVNQPQHF
TRBV5-1	.	TRBJ1-3	few	TGCGCCAGCAGCGATCCTAGCTCTGGAAACACCATATATTTT	CASSDPSSGNTIYF
TRBV20-1	.	TRBJ2-4	many	TGCAGTGCTAGACCTTACCCGACAGACTCTCAGTACTTC	CSARPYPTDSQYF
TRBV2	TRBD2	TRBJ2-1	few	TGTGCCAGCAAAGGTACTAGCGGGAGGTATGAGCAGTTCTTC	CASKGTSGRYEQFF
TRBV27	.	TRBJ1-5	few	TGTGCCAGCAGAGCCTCTCCTTTAAATCAGCCCCAGCATTTT	CASRASPLNQPQHF
TRBV20-1	.	TRBJ2-7	.	TGCAGTGCTAGATCCCCTCTGGTGTACGAGCAGTACTTC	CSARSPLVYEQYF
TRBV12-3/TRBV12-4	.	TRBJ1-1	few	TGTGCCAGCAAATCTTCCGGGGGGAACGAAGCTTTCTTT	CASKSSGGNEAFF
TRBV30	TRBD1	TRBJ2-5	.	TGTGCCTGGGGGGACAGACAAGAGACCCAGTACTTC	CAWGDRQETQYF
TRBV7-6	.	TRBJ2-1	.	TGTGCCAGCAGCTTAGCCAATAACAATGAGCAGTTCTTC	CASSLANNNEQFF
TRBV9	.	TRBJ1-1	few	TGTGCCAGCAGCGTACATACGGGGGGCACTGAAGCTTTCTTT	CASSVHTGGTEAFF
TRBV20-1	.	TRBJ1-2	.	TGCAGTGCCCCTCACGGGGGGATGTCCGATCTATTTGGCTACACCTTC	CSAPHGGMSDLFGYTF
TRBV27	.	TRBJ2-3	.	TGTGCCAGCAGTTATCAGAGAAGCACAGATACGCAGTATTTT	CASSYQRSTDTQYF
TRBV6-2/TRBV6-3	TRBD2	TRBJ2-3	.	TGTGCCAGCAGTTACTCGAGCCTAGCGGGCCCCTGGTCAAAGCAGTATTTT	CASSYSSLAGPWSKQYF
TRBV3-1	TRBD1	TRBJ2-7	.	TGTGCCAGCAGTCCTATAGGGACAGGGCTCGGCGAGCAGTACTTC	CASSPIGTGLGEQYF
TRBV9	TRBD1	TRBJ1-4	.	TGTGCCAGCAGCCGGGACAGTTATGAAAAACTGTTTTTT	CASSRDSYEKLFF
TRBV12-3/TRBV12-4	.	TRBJ1-2	.	TGTGCCAGCAGCCCGGCAGTGGAGTATGGCTACACCTTC	CASSPAVEYGYTF
TRBV20-1	TRBD1	TRBJ1-4	few	TGCAGTGCTAGAAGACAGGGGGACGAAAAACTGTTTTTT	CSARRQGDEKLFF